The 12 T cell receptor beta chains reported below all come from one sample, sequenced in a study of T cells in Graves' hyperthyroidism and ophthalmopathy. From RNA transcripts, TCR beta CDR3 regions were amplified. With the HTBI primer set, the TCR CDR3 went through a first round of RT-PCR. TCRdb re-analysed the multiplex PCR reads in MiXCR, keeping a single row per CDR3 protein. This table holds some 350,000 distinct CDR3 sequences, roughly 13% found once. The sample comprised blood. The receptors come from a woman between 40 and 50 years old with Graves' ophthalmopathy.

The table lists this clonotype with a few counts. This chain joins TRBV10-3 and TRBJ2-1, with D possibly being TRBD2 (6 bases). In germline, CDR1 is ENHRY, CDR2 SYGVKD. Trimming removed 0 bases at V and 9 bases at J, with 18 bases between. The CDR3 totals 16 residues. The CDR3 sequence: CAISESWGRTLSEQFF. DNA for the CDR3: TGTGCCATCAGTGAGTCGTGGGGGAGGACCCTGAGTGAGCAGTTCTTC.

This chain connects TRBV5-1 to TRBJ1-2; TRBD1 is a possible D gene (6 bases). The CDR3 is made up of 14 amino acids. V was cut by 3 bases and J by 5 bases, with 14 bases left in between. Germline values: CDR1 SGHRS, CDR2 YFSETQ. The CDR3 region has the DNA TGCGCCAGCAGCTCCGGGGGCGAGGGATATGGCTACACCTTC. Protein: CASSSGGEGYGYTF.

This clonotype was detected many times. The chain couples TRBV2 to TRBJ2-7; weak D call: TRBD1 (6 bases). Trimming pared 8 bases from V and 3 bases from J, leaving 14 bases between. There are 13 residues in the CDR3. CDR1 is SNHLY and CDR2 is FYNNEI in the germline V gene. CDR3 in amino acids: CASRRTEIYEQYF. The CDR3 coding sequence is TGTGCCAGCCGGAGGACAGAGATCTACGAGCAGTACTTC. The full variable domain, with the rest looked up from reference TRBV2 and TRBJ2-7, is EPEVTQTPSHQVTQMGQEVILRCVPISNHLYFYWYRQILGQKVEFLVSFYNNEISEKSEIFDDQFSVERPDGSNFTLKIRSTKLEDSAMYFCASRRTEIYEQYFGPGTRLTVT.

This clonotype was recorded at least ten times. The rearrangement links TRBV11-2 to TRBJ1-2; maybe TRBD1 (6 bases). V was shortened by 0 bases and J by 4 bases, with 12 bases between the two germline ends. Germline V gene data show CDR1 as SGHAT and CDR2 as FQNNGV. CDR3 size: 15 residues. CDR3 sequence reads: CASSLEGAGSYGYTF. CDR3 DNA: TGTGCCAGCAGCTTAGAGGGGGCTGGAAGCTATGGCTACACCTTC.

At least ten counts were recorded for this clonotype. The rearrangement joins TRBV15 to TRBJ2-7; 11 bases map to TRBD2. CDR1 is LNHNV and CDR2 is YYDKDF in the germline V gene (reference sequence). The CDR3 is 14 residues long. The V segment lost 1 base and the J segment 6 bases; nucleotides outside the gene matches: 2. CDR3 residues: CATSRALAGVEQYF. The CDR3 DNA follows: TGTGCCACCAGCAGAGCACTAGCGGGAGTCGAGCAGTACTTC.

In its sample, this clonotype was seen a few times. The chain links TRBV7-4 to TRBJ2-1; D is ambiguous. Germline V gene lookup returns CDR1 SGHVT and CDR2 SQSDAQ. This CDR3 has 16 residues. V lost 3 bases and J 2 bases, leaving 14 bases between the germline ends. CDR3 loop: CASSFSKGVAYNEQFF. CDR3 DNA sequence: TGTGCCAGCAGCTTTTCCAAGGGTGTGGCCTACAATGAGCAGTTCTTC.

This clonotype has a handful of counts. The V gene is TRBV30, the J gene TRBJ2-1, with no clear D. V lost 2 bases, J lost 10 bases, and 12 bases lay in between. Per germline, CDR1 GTSNPN and CDR2 SVGIG (reference sequence). The CDR3 is 12 residues long. CDR3 nucleotide sequence: TGTGCCTGGAGTAAGGGTGCCGGGGAGCAGTTCTTC. It specifies CAWSKGAGEQFF.

Ten or more counts support this clonotype. This chain uses TRBV27 with TRBJ2-1; D may be TRBD2 (5 bases). The CDR3 consists of 12 residues. Germline CDR1 is MNHEY and CDR2 is SMNVEV (reference sequence). V was pared by 1 base and J by 9 bases, with 7 bases between. In DNA form, the CDR3 reads TGTGCCAGCAGTTTATTCGGGGTTGAGCAGTTCTTC. Translated, it gives CASSLFGVEQFF.

This clonotype was recorded a few times. The CDR3 sequence: CASSLQAAGEETQYF. DNA of the CDR3: TGTGCCAGCAGCTTACAGGCAGCGGGGGAAGAGACCCAGTACTTC. The rearrangement joins TRBV7-2 to TRBJ2-5; 8 nucleotides align to TRBD2. Losses at the gene ends were 2 bases for V and 3 bases for J; bases not matched to a gene: 5. In germline, CDR1 is SGHTA, CDR2 FQGNSA. CDR3 length: 15 amino acids.

At least ten counts were recorded for this clonotype. The chain has TRBV20-1 and TRBJ1-6, with D tentatively TRBD1 (5 bases). Germline assignment: CDR1 DFQATT and CDR2 SNEGSKA (reference sequence). The CDR3 is 15 residues long. Trimming removed 3 bases at V and 16 bases at J, with 25 bases between. CDR3 loop: CSASLPGRRTGELHF. The CDR3 nucleotides are TGCAGTGCTAGCCTACCGGGACGCCGGACTGGAGAACTCCACTTT.

This clonotype was picked up many times. This sequence joins TRBV12-3 or TRBV12-4 and TRBJ2-7; TRBD2 might be the D (7 bases). The V and J ends lost 8 bases and 7 bases respectively, with 21 bases between them. The CDR3 contains 14 residues. The CDR3 loop reads CASRKGGPTGEQYF. CDR3 nucleotides: TGTGCCAGCCGGAAGGGGGGGCCGACGGGGGAGCAGTACTTC.

This clonotype was counted at least ten times. The chain links TRBV6-1 to TRBJ2-1, with a tentative D call TRBD2 (7 bases). With 5 bases removed from V and 6 bases from J, the gap between germline ends came to 20 bases. Germline lookup yields CDR1 MNHNS and CDR2 SASEGT. This CDR3 spans 16 amino acids. The CDR3 nucleotides read TGTGCCAGCAGTTTCGGGGGAGGGGGACGCGTCAATGAGCAGTTCTTC. Its translation: CASSFGGGGRVNEQFF.